The 10 T cell receptor beta chains presented below share a single source sample, sequenced in a study of blood T cell repertoires in COVID-19. The data were produced by immunoSEQ multiplex PCR, yet TCRdb's version contains in-frame clones alone and is incomplete. The sample contains more than 300,000 clones, 89% of which appear only once. Sequenced sample: PBMCs or T cells enriched from blood (not recorded which). The receptor source for this set is a woman aged 25 to 39 who had recovered from COVID-19.

The chain uses TRBV7-9 and TRBJ2-5, with 9 bases identical to TRBD1. This CDR3 has 15 residues. After removal of 5 bases from V and 5 bases from J, the junction contained 9 bases not matched to a gene. Germline-derived CDR1 and CDR2 are SEHNR and FQNEAQ (reference sequence). DNA of the CDR3: TGTGCCAGCAGCATGAACTCCGGGACAGGGGAGACCCAGTACTTC. It encodes CASSMNSGTGETQYF.

This rearrangement joins TRBV28 to TRBJ1-6, with a weak D call TRBD1 (6 bases). The CDR3 is made up of 17 amino acids. Per the germline V gene, CDR1 is MDHEN and CDR2 is SYDVKM. V was shortened by 5 bases and J by 1 base, with 15 bases between the two germline ends. The CDR3 DNA reads as TGTGCCAGCAGTGTCCCGGGGGGCGCGTCCTATAATTCACCCCTCCACTTT. Translating gives CASSVPGGASYNSPLHF.

About this clone itself: An end of the junction does not agree with germline; a read error may underlie this. The chain has TRBV4-2 and TRBJ1-2; TRBD1 matches at 7 bases. Per germline, CDR1 LGHNA and CDR2 YNFKEQ. CDR3 length: 13 amino acids. CDR3 in amino acids: CASSKDRVLGYTF. CDR3 nucleotide sequence: TGTGCCAGCAGCAAAGACAGGGTCCTCGGCTACACCTTC.

V gene TRBV3-1 (or the pseudogene TRBV3-2) combines with J gene TRBJ2-1; no definite D call. This CDR3 region has 13 residues. V lost 1 base and J lost 8, with 9 bases in between. From germline, CDR1 is LGHDT and CDR2 YNNKEL (reference sequence). The CDR3 spells CASSQASSYEQFF. CDR3 DNA: TGTGCCAGCAGCCAAGCTAGTAGCTATGAGCAGTTCTTC.

The chain has TRBV9 and TRBJ2-6; tentative D call: TRBD1 (6 bases). Trimming cost V 6 bases and J 4 bases, with 14 bases left between them. The CDR3 totals 15 residues. CDR1 and CDR2 from the germline V gene are SGDLS and YYNGEE. CDR3 sequence (DNA): TGTGCCAGCACCAGCGGACAGCTCGGGGCCAACGTCCTGACTTTC. This encodes CASTSGQLGANVLTF.

CDR3 loop: CASSLGTGNYNEQFF. For the CDR3, the DNA is TGTGCCAGCAGTTTGGGGACAGGGAACTACAATGAGCAGTTCTTC. The rearrangement links TRBV27 to TRBJ2-1, with TRBD1 matching 9 bases. CDR1 is MNHEY and CDR2 is SMNVEV in the germline V gene (reference sequence). The V gene end was trimmed by 3 bases and the J gene end by 3 bases; junction bases not matched to a gene: 3. CDR3 length: 15 residues.

The chain employs TRBV20-1 and TRBJ2-3; D call uncertain. Per germline, CDR1 DFQATT and CDR2 SNEGSKA (reference sequence). V lost 5 bases and J lost 7, with 7 bases in between. This CDR3 is built from 10 residues. Written as DNA, the CDR3 is TGCAGTGCTTCTAGATATACGCAGTATTTT. Translation: CSASRYTQYF.

The V gene is TRBV2, the J gene TRBJ2-7; unclear D gene. The CDR3 has 11 amino acids. CDR1 and CDR2 from the germline V gene are SNHLY and FYNNEI. V lost 5 bases, J lost 6 bases, and 8 bases lay in between. CDR3 in amino acids: CASSTPGEQYF. In DNA, the CDR3 is TGTGCCAGCAGTACTCCCGGCGAGCAGTACTTC.

This chain joins TRBV27 and TRBJ1-6; no clear D. With 6 bases removed from V and 10 bases from J, the gap between germline ends came to 13 bases. This CDR3 is 13 amino acids long. Germline V CDR1 and CDR2: MNHEY, SMNVEV (reference sequence). CDR3 residues: CASSTDWRSPLHF. The CDR3 region has the DNA TGTGCCAGCAGCACGGACTGGAGGTCACCCCTCCACTTT.

Only a few counts were recorded for this clone. The rearrangement links TRBV7-2 to TRBJ2-7, with 8 nucleotides matching TRBD2. The V and J ends lost 7 bases and 4 bases, in that order; junction bases with no gene match: 9. Looked up from germline, CDR1 is SGHTA and CDR2 is FQGNSA. The CDR3 sequence is 14 residues long. The CDR3 here is CASTPSAGAYEQYF. DNA for the CDR3: TGTGCCAGCACCCCATCAGCGGGGGCTTACGAGCAGTACTTC.